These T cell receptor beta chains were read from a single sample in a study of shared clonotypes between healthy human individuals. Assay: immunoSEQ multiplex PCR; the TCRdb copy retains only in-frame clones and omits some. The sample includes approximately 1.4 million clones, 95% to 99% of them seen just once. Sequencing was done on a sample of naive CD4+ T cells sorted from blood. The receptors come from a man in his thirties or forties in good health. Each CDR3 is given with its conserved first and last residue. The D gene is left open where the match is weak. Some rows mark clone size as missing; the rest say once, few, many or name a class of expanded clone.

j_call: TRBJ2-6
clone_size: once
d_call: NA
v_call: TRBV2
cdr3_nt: TGTGCCAGCAGTGAGAGAAGGGGGCGGGATGGGGCCAACGTCCTGACTTTC
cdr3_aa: CASSERRGRDGANVLTF

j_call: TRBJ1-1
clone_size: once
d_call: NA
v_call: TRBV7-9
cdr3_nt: TGTGCCAGCAGCTCCCAGGACGGGAACACTGAAGCTTTCTTT
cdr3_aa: CASSSQDGNTEAFF

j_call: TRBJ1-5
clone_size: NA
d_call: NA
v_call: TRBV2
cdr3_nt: TGTGCCAGCACCCTAAGGAAGGGTGCGCCCCAGCATTTT
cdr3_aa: CASTLRKGAPQHF

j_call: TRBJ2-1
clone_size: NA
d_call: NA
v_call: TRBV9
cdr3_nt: TGTGCCAGCAGCGTAAGGGGCAACTCCTACAATGAGCAGTTCTTC
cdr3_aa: CASSVRGNSYNEQFF

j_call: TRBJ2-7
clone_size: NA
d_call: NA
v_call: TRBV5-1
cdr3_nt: TGCGCCAGCAGCTTGGGGTATCAGGCCCACGAGCAGTACTTC
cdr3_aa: CASSLGYQAHEQYF

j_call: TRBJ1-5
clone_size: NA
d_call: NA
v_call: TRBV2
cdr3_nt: TGTGCCAGCAGGCACAGGGGCAATCAGCCCCAGCATTTT
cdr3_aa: CASRHRGNQPQHF

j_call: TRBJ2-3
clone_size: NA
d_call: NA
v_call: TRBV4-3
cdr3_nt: TGCGCCAGCAGCCAAGATCAAACAGGCCGAGGCACAGATACGCAGTATTTT
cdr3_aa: CASSQDQTGRGTDTQYF

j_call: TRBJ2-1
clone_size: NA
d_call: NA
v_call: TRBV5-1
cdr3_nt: TGCGCCAGCAGGGCCGGGACGGACTCCTACAATGAGCAGTTCTTC
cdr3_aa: CASRAGTDSYNEQFF

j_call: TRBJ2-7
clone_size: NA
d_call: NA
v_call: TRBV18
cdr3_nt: TGTGCCAGCTCTCCCACTCGGGGGAGCTCCTACGAGCAGTACTTC
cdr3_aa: CASSPTRGSSYEQYF

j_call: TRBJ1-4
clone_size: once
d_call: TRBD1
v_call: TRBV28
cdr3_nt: TGTGCCAGCAGTTCTATCGGGACAGGGGTGGGTGAAAAACTGTTTTTT
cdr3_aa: CASSSIGTGVGEKLFF

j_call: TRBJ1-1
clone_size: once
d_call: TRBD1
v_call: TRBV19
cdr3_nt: TGTGCCAGTAGTGGACCCGGGACAGGGAATCCTGAAGCTTTCTTT
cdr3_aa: CASSGPGTGNPEAFF

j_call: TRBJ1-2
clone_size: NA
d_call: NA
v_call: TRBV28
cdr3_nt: TGTGCCAGCAGCTTCCGGGACTATGGCTACACCTTC
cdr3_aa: CASSFRDYGYTF

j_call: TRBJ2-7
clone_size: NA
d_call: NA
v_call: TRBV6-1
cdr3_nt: TGTGCCAGCAGTGAGACGGATTACTCCTACGAGCAGTACTTC
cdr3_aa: CASSETDYSYEQYF

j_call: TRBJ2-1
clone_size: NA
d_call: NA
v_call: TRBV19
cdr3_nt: TGTGCCAGTAGTATAACGGGGGAGAAGCAGTTCTTC
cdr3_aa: CASSITGEKQFF

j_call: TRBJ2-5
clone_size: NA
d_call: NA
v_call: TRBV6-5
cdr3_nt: TGTGCCAGCAGTTACCGGGGGTCGGAGACCCAGTACTTC
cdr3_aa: CASSYRGSETQYF

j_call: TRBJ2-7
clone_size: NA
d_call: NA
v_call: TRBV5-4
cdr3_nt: TGTGCCAGCAGCCTCTCAGGGGTTTCCTACGAGCAGTACTTC
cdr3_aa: CASSLSGVSYEQYF

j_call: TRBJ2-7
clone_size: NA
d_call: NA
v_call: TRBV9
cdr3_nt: TGTGCCAGCAGCGTCGAGGTGAGGGGCGAGCAGTACTTC
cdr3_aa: CASSVEVRGEQYF

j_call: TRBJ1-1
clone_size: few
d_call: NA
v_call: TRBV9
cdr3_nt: TGTGCCAGCAGCGTAAGCGGGGGGCAGACTGAAGCTTTCTTT
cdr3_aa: CASSVSGGQTEAFF

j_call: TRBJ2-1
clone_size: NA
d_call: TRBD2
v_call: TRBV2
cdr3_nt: TGTGCCAGCACTAGCGGGACCTTCGGGGAGCAGTTCTTC
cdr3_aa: CASTSGTFGEQFF

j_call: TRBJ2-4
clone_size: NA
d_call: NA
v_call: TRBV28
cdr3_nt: TGTGCCAGCAGGGGACGGGTAGCCAAAAACATTCAGTACTTC
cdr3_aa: CASRGRVAKNIQYF

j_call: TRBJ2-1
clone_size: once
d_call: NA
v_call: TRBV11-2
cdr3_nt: TGTGCCAGCAGCTTACTGTTGCGAAGCAACGAGCAGTTCTTC
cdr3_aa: CASSLLLRSNEQFF

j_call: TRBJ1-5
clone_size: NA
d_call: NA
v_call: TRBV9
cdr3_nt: TGTGCCAGCAGCGTAGAGGGTAGCAATCAGCCCCAGCATTTT
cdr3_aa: CASSVEGSNQPQHF

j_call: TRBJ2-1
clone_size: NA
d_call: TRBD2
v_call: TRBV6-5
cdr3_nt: TGTGCCAGCAGTTCCCTAGCGGGAGGGCCAAACAATGAGCAGTTCTTC
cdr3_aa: CASSSLAGGPNNEQFF

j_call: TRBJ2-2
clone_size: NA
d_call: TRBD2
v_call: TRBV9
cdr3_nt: TGTGCCAGCAGCGCCTTACAGGGGATGAGACTAGCGGGAGCGAACACCGGGGAGCTGTTTTTT
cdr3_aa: CASSALQGMRLAGANTGELFF

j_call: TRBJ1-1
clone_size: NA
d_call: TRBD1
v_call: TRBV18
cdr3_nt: TGTGCCAGCTCACCCGGGACAGGGGGATATGCTGAAGCTTTCTTT
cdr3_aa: CASSPGTGGYAEAFF

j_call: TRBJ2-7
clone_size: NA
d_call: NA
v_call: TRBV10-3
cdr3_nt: TGTGCCATCAGTGAGGAACCAAGGTACGAGGAGCAGTACTTC
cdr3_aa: CAISEEPRYEEQYF

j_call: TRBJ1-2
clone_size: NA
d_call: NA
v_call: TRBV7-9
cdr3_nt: TGTGCCAGCAGCTTAAACGCCGGGACTGATGGCTACACCTTC
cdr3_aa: CASSLNAGTDGYTF

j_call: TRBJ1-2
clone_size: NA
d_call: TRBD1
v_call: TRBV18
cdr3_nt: TGTGCCAGCTCCCCAGCGGGACAGGGACTACATGGCTACACCTTC
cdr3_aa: CASSPAGQGLHGYTF

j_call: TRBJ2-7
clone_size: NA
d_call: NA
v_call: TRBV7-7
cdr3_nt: TGTGCTAGCAGCTTAAGTGACGGGGCCTACGAGCAGTACTTC
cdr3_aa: CASSLSDGAYEQYF

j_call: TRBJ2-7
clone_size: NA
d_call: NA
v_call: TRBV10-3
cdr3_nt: TGTGCCATCAGTGAGGGGGGTAGCCGAACCTACGAGCAGTACTTC
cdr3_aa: CAISEGGSRTYEQYF

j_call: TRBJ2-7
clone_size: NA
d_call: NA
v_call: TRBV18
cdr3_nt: TGTGCCAGCTCACCATCTTTAGGGAACGAGCAGTACTTC
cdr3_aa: CASSPSLGNEQYF

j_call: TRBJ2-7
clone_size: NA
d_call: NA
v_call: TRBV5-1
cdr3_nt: TGCGCCAGCCGCCCAGGGGAAAGCTCCTACGAGCAGTACTTC
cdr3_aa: CASRPGESSYEQYF

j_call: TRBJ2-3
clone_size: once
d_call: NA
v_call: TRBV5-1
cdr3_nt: TGCGCCAGCAGCGCCGGGGTCGGGGGGCCTAGCACAGATACGCAGTATTTT
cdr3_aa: CASSAGVGGPSTDTQYF

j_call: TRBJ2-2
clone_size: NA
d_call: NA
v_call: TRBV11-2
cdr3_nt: TGTGCCAGCAGCTTAAAACCAGGGACCGGGGAGCTGTTTTTT
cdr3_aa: CASSLKPGTGELFF